This T cell receptor (beta chain) derives from a study of blood T cell repertoires in COVID-19. Across the study: The United States, Italy and Spain were the sources of the acute and convalescent COVID-19 samples.

Per the authors' pipeline: Amplifying reference gene primers gave estimates of nucleated cell counts. The method was immunoSEQ multiplex PCR; TCRdb's version includes in-frame clones alone and lacks a portion of them. The V and J calls and clone size are taken from that table; D and trimming were inferred from the DNA. The sample shows roughly 220,000 clones, 84% of them seen only once. The CDR3 sequence is 16 residues long. Germline-derived CDR1 and CDR2 are SGDLS and YYNGEE. Trimming cost V 4 bases and J 8 bases; bases outside gene matches: 14. The TCR sequence derives from a woman in her sixties or seventies who had recovered from COVID-19. Sequencing was carried out using peripheral blood. This chain uses TRBV9 with TRBJ1-3, with 8 bases fitting TRBD1. CDR3 in amino acids: CASSPTQGAGWDTIYF. The CDR3 coding sequence is TGTGCCAGCAGCCCGACTCAGGGGGCGGGATGGGACACCATATATTTT.